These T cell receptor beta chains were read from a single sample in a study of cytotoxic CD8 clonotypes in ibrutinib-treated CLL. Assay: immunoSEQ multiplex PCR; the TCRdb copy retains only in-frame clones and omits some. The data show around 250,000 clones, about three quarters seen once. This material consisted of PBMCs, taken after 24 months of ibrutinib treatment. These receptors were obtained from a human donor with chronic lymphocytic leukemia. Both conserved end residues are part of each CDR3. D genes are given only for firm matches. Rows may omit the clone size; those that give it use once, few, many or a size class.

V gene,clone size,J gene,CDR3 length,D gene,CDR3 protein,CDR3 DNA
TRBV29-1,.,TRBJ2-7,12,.,CSVHDGTYEQYF,TGCAGCGTTCATGACGGGACCTACGAGCAGTACTTC
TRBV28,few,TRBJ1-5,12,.,CASTWGNQPQHF,TGTGCCAGCACTTGGGGGAATCAGCCCCAGCATTTT
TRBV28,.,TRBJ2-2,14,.,CASSLATNTGELFF,TGTGCCAGCAGTTTAGCCACGAACACCGGGGAGCTGTTTTTT
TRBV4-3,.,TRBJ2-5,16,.,CASSQDMGTTQETQYF,TGCGCCAGCAGCCAAGATATGGGGACAACCCAAGAGACCCAGTACTTC
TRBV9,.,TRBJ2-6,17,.,CASSLSQGLRGANVLTF,TGTGCCAGCAGCCTTTCTCAGGGGTTGAGAGGGGCCAACGTCCTGACTTTC
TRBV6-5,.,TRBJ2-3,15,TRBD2,CASRGLAEHTDTQYF,TGTGCCAGCAGGGGACTAGCGGAACACACAGATACGCAGTATTTT
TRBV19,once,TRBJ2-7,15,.,CASRRARTGSYEQYF,TGTGCCAGTAGACGAGCCCGAACAGGGAGCTACGAGCAGTACTTC
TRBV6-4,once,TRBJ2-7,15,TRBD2,CASRRLAGSSYEQYF,TGTGCCAGCAGGAGGTTAGCGGGGAGCTCCTACGAGCAGTACTTC
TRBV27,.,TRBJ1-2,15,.,CASSLYQGTNYGYTF,TGTGCCAGCAGTTTATATCAGGGAACTAACTATGGCTACACCTTC
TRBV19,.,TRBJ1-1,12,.,CASSMVRGQAFF,TGTGCCAGTAGTATGGTGCGGGGGCAAGCTTTCTTT
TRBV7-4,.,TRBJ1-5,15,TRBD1,CASSPPGQGIQPQHF,TGTGCCAGCAGCCCTCCGGGACAGGGGATACAGCCCCAGCATTTT
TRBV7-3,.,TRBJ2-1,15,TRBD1,CASSSDRGLYDEQFF,TGTGCCAGCAGCTCAGACAGGGGGCTTTACGATGAGCAGTTCTTC
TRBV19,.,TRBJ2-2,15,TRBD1,CASSIQGVPTGELFF,TGTGCCAGTAGTATACAGGGGGTCCCCACCGGGGAGCTGTTTTTT
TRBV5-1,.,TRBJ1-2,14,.,CASSLDPNFYGYTF,TGCGCCAGCAGCTTGGATCCGAATTTCTATGGCTACACCTTC
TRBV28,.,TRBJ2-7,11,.,CASTFSYEQYF,TGTGCCAGCACCTTTAGCTACGAGCAGTACTTC
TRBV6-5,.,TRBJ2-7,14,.,CASIAPGRVYEQYF,TGTGCCAGCATTGCGCCGGGTCGAGTCTACGAGCAGTACTTC
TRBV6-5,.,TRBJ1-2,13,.,CASSNSGADGYTF,TGTGCCAGCAGTAACTCAGGGGCCGATGGCTACACCTTC
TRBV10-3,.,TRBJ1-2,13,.,CATLNLDENGYTF,TGTGCCACCTTAAACCTGGACGAAAATGGCTACACCTTC
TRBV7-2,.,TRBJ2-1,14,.,CASSPQGGYNEQFF,TGTGCCAGCAGCCCCCAGGGCGGTTACAATGAGCAGTTCTTC
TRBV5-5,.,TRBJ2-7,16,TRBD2,CASSFSGREGHYEQYF,TGTGCCAGCAGCTTTTCGGGGCGGGAGGGCCACTACGAGCAGTACTTC
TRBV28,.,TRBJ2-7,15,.,CASSINPTGAYEQYF,TGTGCCAGCAGTATTAACCCGACAGGCGCCTACGAGCAGTACTTC
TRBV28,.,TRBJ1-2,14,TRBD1,CASSVDRGGYGYTF,TGTGCCAGCAGTGTGGACAGGGGGGGCTATGGCTACACCTTC
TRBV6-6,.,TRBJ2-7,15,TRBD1,CASIYSGQGRWEQYF,TGTGCCAGCATTTACTCGGGACAGGGGCGCTGGGAGCAGTACTTC
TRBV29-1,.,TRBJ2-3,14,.,CSAVLGGWGDTQYF,TGCAGCGCTGTTCTGGGCGGATGGGGTGATACGCAGTATTTT
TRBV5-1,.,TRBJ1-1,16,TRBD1,CASSPQGAGLGTEAFF,TGCGCCAGCAGCCCACAGGGGGCCGGATTAGGCACTGAAGCTTTCTTT
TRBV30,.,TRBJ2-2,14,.,CAWSGVFDTGELFF,TGTGCCTGGAGTGGGGTCTTCGACACCGGGGAGCTGTTTTTT
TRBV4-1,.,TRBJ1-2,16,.,CASSQEDSELGYGYTF,TGCGCCAGCAGCCAAGAAGACAGCGAGTTAGGCTATGGCTACACCTTC
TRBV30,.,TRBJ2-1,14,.,CAWSAGLPYNEQFF,TGTGCCTGGAGTGCCGGGCTACCTTACAATGAGCAGTTCTTC
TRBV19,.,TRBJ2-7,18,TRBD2,CASSRGLAGGRKSNEQYF,TGTGCCAGTAGCCGGGGACTAGCGGGAGGGCGGAAAAGTAACGAGCAGTACTTC
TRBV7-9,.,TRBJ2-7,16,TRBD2,CASSPPRLAGGYEQYF,TGTGCCAGCAGCCCCCCCCGACTAGCGGGAGGCTACGAGCAGTACTTC
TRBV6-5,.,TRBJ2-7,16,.,CASSSAGYSSSYEQYF,TGTGCCAGCAGTTCTGCGGGGTACAGCAGCTCCTACGAGCAGTACTTC
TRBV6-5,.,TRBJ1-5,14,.,CASSRLNRVEPQHF,TGTGCCAGCAGTCGCCTAAACAGGGTAGAGCCCCAGCATTTT
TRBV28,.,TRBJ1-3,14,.,CASSPVNSGNTIYF,TGTGCCAGCAGTCCTGTTAACTCTGGAAACACCATATATTTT
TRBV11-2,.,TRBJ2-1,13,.,CASSFGQYNEQFF,TGTGCCAGCAGCTTTGGACAGTACAATGAGCAGTTCTTC
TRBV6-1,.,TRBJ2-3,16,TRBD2,CASSGGLAGSSDTQYF,TGTGCCAGCAGTGGGGGACTAGCGGGATCTTCAGATACGCAGTATTTT
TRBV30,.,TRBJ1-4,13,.,CAWTPDRDEKLFF,TGTGCCTGGACCCCGGACAGAGATGAAAAACTGTTTTTT
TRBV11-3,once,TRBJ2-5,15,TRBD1,CASSFGTGSLETQYF,TGTGCCAGCAGCTTTGGGACAGGGAGTTTGGAGACCCAGTACTTC
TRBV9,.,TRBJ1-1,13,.,CASSETGNTEAFF,TGTGCCAGCAGCGAGACAGGGAACACTGAAGCTTTCTTT
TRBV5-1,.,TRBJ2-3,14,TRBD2,CASSLVVAGDTQYF,TGCGCCAGCAGCTTGGTAGTAGCGGGAGATACGCAGTATTTT
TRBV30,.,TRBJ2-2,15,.,CAWMTGTTNTGELFF,TGTGCCTGGATGACAGGCACAACGAACACCGGGGAGCTGTTTTTT
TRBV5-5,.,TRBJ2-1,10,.,CASSLSSPFF,TGTGCCAGCAGCTTGTCTAGTCCGTTCTTC
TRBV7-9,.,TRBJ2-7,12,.,CASSLGYYEQYF,TGTGCCAGCAGCTTAGGGTATTACGAGCAGTACTTC
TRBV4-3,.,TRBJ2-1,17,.,CASSHVNSGSSYNEQFF,TGCGCCAGCAGCCACGTCAATAGCGGTAGCTCCTACAATGAGCAGTTCTTC
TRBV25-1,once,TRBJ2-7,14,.,CASSPSGGPYEQYF,TGTGCCAGCAGCCCCTCCGGGGGCCCTTACGAGCAGTACTTC
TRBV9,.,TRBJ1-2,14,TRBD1,CASSSSGTGAGYTF,TGTGCCAGCAGCTCCTCCGGGACAGGGGCCGGCTACACCTTC
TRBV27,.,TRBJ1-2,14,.,CASSLSFGSQGYTF,TGTGCCAGCAGTTTAAGTTTCGGGTCTCAGGGCTACACCTTC
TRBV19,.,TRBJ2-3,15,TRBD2,CASSETSGSTDTQYF,TGTGCCAGTAGTGAGACTAGCGGGAGCACAGATACGCAGTATTTT
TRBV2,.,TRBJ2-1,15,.,CASSVAAGAYNEQFF,TGTGCCAGCAGTGTTGCCGCGGGCGCCTACAATGAGCAGTTCTTC
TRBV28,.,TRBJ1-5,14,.,CASSLSDAYKPQHF,TGTGCCAGCAGTTTATCTGACGCATACAAGCCCCAGCATTTT
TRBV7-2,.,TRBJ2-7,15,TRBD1,CASSPGQGNYYEQYF,TGTGCCAGCAGCCCGGGACAGGGAAATTACTACGAGCAGTACTTC
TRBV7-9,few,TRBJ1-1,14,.,CASSSGASNTEAFF,TGTGCCAGCAGCTCAGGGGCTTCGAACACTGAAGCTTTCTTT
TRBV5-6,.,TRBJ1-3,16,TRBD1,CASSTGQGRSGNTIYF,TGTGCCAGCAGCACCGGACAGGGAAGGTCTGGAAACACCATATATTTT